This T cell receptor (beta chain) was obtained from a study of beta chain features in type 1 diabetes. Overall study context: Regarding age, gender and cell yields, patients proved similar to healthy donors.

What was sequenced were expressed TCRB transcripts, since all of the isolated RNA had been reverse transcribed. Here immunoSEQ multiplex PCR was the method, and the copy in TCRdb shows in-frame clones only, minus some. Of some 410,000 clones in the sample, approximately 10% are singletons; the top ten hold less than 0.06%. CD4+ naive, central memory, regulatory and stem cell-like memory cells were sorted via CD45RO/CCR7/CD25/CD127/CD95/CD27. CDR1 is SEHNR, CDR2 FQNEAQ, per germline (reference sequence). This CDR3 contains 14 residues. V dropped 2 bases and J dropped 4 bases, with 11 bases sitting between them.

The chain couples TRBV7-9 to TRBJ1-1, with D uncertain. Material: naive CD4+ T cells from blood. The receptor comes from a woman younger than 30 in good health. In DNA form, the CDR3 reads TGTGCCAGCAGCTTATGGAGGAGCGGCACTGAAGCTTTCTTT. The encoded protein is CASSLWRSGTEAFF.